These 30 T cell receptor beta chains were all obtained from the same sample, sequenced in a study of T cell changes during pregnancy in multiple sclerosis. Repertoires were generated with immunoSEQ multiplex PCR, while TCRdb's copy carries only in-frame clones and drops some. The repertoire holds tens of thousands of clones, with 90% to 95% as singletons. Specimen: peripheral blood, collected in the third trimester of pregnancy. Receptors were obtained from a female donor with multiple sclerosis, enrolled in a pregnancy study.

DNA of the CDR3: TGTGCCATCAGTGGTGGACAGGCGAACACTGAAGCTTTCTTT. This sequence encodes CAISGGQANTEAFF. This chain links TRBV10-3 with TRBJ1-1, with 7 bases matching TRBD1. Germline V gene sequence: CDR1 ENHRY, CDR2 SYGVKD. V was clipped by 4 bases and J by 1 base; unmatched bases: 3. The CDR3 runs to 14 residues.

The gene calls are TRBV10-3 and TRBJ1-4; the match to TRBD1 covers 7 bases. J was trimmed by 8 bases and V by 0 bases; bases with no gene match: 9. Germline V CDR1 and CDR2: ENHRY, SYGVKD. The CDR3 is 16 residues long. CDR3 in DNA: TGTGCCATCAGTGAGTCGAAACAGGGGATAAGGGAAAAACTGTTTTTT. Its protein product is CAISESKQGIREKLFF.

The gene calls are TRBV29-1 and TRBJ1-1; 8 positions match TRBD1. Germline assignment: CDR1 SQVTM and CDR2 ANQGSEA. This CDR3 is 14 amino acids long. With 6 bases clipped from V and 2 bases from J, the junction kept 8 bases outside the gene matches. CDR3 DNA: TGCAGCGTGAAGGCAGGGGGCGGCAACACTGAAGCTTTCTTT. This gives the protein CSVKAGGGNTEAFF.

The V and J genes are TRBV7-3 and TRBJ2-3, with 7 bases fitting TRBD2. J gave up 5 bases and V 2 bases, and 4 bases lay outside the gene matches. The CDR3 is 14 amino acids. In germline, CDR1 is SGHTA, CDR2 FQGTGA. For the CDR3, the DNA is TGTGCCAGCAGCTTAGCGGGAGTCATAGATACGCAGTATTTT. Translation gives CASSLAGVIDTQYF.

CDR3 in DNA: TGTGCCAGTAGACCTCGACAGGGGGAAGCCGGGGAGCTGTTTTTT. Amino acids: CASRPRQGEAGELFF. The V and J genes are TRBV19 and TRBJ2-2; 9 bases are shared with TRBD1. The length of the CDR3 is 15 residues. Losses at the gene ends were 6 bases for V and 6 bases for J; bases not matched to a gene: 8. Germline CDR1 and CDR2: LNHDA and SQIVND (reference sequence).

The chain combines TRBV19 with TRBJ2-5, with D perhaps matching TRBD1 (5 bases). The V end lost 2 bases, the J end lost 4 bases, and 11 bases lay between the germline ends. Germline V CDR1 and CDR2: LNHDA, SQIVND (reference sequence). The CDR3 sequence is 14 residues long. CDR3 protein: CASSITGTSETQYF. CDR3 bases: TGTGCCAGTAGTATAACAGGAACCTCAGAGACCCAGTACTTC.

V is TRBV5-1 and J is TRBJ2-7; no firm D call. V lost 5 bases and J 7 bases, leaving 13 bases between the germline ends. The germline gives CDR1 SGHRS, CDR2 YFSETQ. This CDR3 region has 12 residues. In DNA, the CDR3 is TGCGCCAGCAGGGAGACCGCCTTTGAGCAGTACTTC. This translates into CASRETAFEQYF.

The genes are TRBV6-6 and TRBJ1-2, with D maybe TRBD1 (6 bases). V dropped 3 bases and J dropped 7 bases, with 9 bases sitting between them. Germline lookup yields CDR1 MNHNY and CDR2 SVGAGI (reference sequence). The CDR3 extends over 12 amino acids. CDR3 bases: TGTGCCAGCAGTTATGGGGGCTCTGGCTACACCTTC. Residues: CASSYGGSGYTF.

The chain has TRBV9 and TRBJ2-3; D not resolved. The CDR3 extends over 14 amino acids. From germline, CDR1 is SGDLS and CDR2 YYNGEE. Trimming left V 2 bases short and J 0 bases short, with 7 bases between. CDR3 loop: CASSVEASTDTQYF. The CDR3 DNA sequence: TGTGCCAGCAGCGTCGAGGCTAGCACAGATACGCAGTATTTT. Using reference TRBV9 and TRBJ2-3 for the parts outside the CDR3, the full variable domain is DSGVTQTPKHLITATGQRVTLRCSPRSGDLSVYWYQQSLDQGLQFLIQYYNGEERAKGNILERFSAQQFPDLHSELNLSSLELGDSALYFCASSVEASTDTQYFGPGTRLTVL.

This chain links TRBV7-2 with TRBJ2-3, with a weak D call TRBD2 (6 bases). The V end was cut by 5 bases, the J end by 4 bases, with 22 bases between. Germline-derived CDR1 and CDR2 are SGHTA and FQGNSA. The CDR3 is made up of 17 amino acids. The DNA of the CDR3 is TGTGCCAGCAGCCCCAGGTCACCGGGACTCGCTCCAGATACGCAGTATTTT. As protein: CASSPRSPGLAPDTQYF.

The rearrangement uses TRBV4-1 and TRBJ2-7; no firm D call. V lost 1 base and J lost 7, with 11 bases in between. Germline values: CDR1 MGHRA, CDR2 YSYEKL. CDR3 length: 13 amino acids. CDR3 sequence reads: CASSQVVPTEQYF. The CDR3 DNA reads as TGCGCCAGCAGCCAAGTTGTGCCCACAGAGCAGTACTTC.

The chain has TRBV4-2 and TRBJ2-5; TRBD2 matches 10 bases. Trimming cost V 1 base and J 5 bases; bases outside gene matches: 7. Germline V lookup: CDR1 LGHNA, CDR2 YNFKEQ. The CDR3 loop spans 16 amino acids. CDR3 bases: TGTGCCAGCAGCCAAGTCGCTAGCGGGAGCGTGGAGACCCAGTACTTC. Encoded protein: CASSQVASGSVETQYF.

The DNA of the CDR3 is TGTGCCAGTAGTGGATCAGCGATTACCGAGCAGTACTTC. Its translation is CASSGSAITEQYF. The chain recombines TRBV19 with TRBJ2-7, with D unclear. V lost 5 bases to trimming and J lost 6 bases, with 14 bases between them. Germline lookup yields CDR1 LNHDA and CDR2 SQIVND (reference sequence). The CDR3 length is 13 residues.

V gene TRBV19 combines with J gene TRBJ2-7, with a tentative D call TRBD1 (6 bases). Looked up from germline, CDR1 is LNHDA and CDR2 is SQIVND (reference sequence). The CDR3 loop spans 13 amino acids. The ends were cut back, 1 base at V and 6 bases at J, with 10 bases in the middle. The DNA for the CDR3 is TGTGCCAGTAGTATAGGGACAGCGAGCGAGCAGTACTTC. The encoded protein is CASSIGTASEQYF.

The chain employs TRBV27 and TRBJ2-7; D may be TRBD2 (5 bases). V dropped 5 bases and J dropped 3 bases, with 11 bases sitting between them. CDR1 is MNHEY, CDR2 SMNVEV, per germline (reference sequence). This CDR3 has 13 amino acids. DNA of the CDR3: TGTGCCAGCAGTCTCGCCCGGGGCTACGAGCAGTACTTC. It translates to CASSLARGYEQYF.

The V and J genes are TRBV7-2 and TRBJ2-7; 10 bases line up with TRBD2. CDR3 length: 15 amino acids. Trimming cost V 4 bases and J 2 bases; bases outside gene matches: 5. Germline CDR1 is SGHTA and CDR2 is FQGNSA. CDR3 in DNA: TGTGCCAGCAGCTCACGGACTAGCGGACCCTACGAGCAGTACTTC. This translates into CASSSRTSGPYEQYF.

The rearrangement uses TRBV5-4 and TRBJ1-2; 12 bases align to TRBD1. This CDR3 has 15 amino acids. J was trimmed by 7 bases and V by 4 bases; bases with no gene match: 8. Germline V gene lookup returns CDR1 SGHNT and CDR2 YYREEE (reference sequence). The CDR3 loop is CASSTGDRGLFGYTF. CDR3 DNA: TGTGCCAGCAGCACGGGGGACAGGGGGCTGTTTGGCTACACCTTC.

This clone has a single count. DNA of the CDR3: TGTGCCAGCAGTGATGCTGGTCTAGGGGTTAGGGCCGGCTACACCTTC. Protein: CASSDAGLGVRAGYTF. The rearrangement joins TRBV25-1 to TRBJ1-2; possible D gene TRBD1, 5 bases. The V and J ends lost 3 bases and 8 bases respectively, with 22 bases between them. In germline, CDR1 is MGHDK, CDR2 SYGVNS. The CDR3 extends over 16 amino acids.

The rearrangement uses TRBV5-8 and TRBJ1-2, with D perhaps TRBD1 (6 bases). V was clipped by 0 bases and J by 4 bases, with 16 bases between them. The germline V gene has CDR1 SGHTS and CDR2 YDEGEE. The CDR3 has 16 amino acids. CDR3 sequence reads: CASSLDRDNGIYGYTF. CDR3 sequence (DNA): TGTGCCAGCAGCTTGGACCGGGACAACGGTATCTATGGCTACACCTTC.

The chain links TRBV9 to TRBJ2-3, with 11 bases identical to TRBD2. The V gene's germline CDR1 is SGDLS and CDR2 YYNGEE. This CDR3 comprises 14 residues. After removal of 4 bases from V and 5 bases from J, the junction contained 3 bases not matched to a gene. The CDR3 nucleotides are TGTGCCAGCAGCCCAGGGACTAGCGGAGATACGCAGTATTTT. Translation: CASSPGTSGDTQYF. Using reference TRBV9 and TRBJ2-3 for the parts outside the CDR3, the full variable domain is DSGVTQTPKHLITATGQRVTLRCSPRSGDLSVYWYQQSLDQGLQFLIQYYNGEERAKGNILERFSAQQFPDLHSELNLSSLELGDSALYFCASSPGTSGDTQYFGPGTRLTVL.

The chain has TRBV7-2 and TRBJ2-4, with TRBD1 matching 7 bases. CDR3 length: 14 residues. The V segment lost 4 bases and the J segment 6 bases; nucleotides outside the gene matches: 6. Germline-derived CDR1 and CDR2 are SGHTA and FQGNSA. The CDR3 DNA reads TGTGCCAGCAGCTCCGAGGCAGGGGGAAACATTCAGTACTTC. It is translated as CASSSEAGGNIQYF.

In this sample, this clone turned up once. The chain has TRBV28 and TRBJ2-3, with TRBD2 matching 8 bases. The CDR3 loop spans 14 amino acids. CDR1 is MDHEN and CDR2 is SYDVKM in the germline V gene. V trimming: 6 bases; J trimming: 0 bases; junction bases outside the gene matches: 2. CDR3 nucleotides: TGTGCCAGCAGATCTAGCGGGAGCACAGATACGCAGTATTTT. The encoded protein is CASRSSGSTDTQYF. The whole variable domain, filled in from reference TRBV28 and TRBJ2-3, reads DVKVTQSSRYLVKRTGEKVFLECVQDMDHENMFWYRQDPGLGLRLIYFSYDVKMKEKGDIPEGYSVSREKKERFSLILESASTNQTSMYLCASRSSGSTDTQYFGPGTRLTVL.

The CDR3 DNA reads as TGTGCCAGCAGCTTATGGACGAGTTGGGGGCACAATGAGCAGTTCTTC. This sequence encodes CASSLWTSWGHNEQFF. The chain combines TRBV7-9 with TRBJ2-1; possible D gene TRBD1, 6 bases. Trimming took 2 bases from V and 5 from J, leaving 16 bases between them. The V gene's germline CDR1 is SEHNR and CDR2 FQNEAQ (reference sequence). The CDR3 is 16 amino acids.

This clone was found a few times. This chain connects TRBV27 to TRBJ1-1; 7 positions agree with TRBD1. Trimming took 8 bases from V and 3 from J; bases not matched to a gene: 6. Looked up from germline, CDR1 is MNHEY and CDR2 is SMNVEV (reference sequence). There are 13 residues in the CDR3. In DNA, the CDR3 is TGTGCCAGCGGGAGACAGGGCTACACTGAAGCTTTCTTT. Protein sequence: CASGRQGYTEAFF.

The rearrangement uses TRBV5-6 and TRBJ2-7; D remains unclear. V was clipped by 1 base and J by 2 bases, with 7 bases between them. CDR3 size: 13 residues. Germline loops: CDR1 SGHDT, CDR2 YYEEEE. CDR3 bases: TGTGCCAGCAGCTTGTCCGGAGCCTACGAGCAGTACTTC. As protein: CASSLSGAYEQYF.

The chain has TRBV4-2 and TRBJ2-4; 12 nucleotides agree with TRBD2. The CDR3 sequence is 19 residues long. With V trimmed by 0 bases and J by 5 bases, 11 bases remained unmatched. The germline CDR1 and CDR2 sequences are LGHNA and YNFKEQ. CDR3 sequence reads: CASSQDRWLAGGPENIQYF. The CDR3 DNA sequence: TGTGCCAGCAGCCAAGATAGGTGGCTAGCGGGAGGGCCGGAAAACATTCAGTACTTC.

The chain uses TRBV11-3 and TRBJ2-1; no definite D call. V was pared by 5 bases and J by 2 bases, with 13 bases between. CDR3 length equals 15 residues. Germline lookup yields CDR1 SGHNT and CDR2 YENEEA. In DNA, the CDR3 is TGTGCCAGCAGCCCTGTCGTCCCCCCCTACAATGAGCAGTTCTTC. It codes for CASSPVVPPYNEQFF.

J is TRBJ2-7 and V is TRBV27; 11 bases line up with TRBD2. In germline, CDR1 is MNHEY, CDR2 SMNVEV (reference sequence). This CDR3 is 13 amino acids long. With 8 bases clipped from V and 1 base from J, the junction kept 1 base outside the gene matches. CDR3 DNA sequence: TGTGCCAGCCGGACTAGCGGGTCCTACGAGCAGTACTTC. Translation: CASRTSGSYEQYF.

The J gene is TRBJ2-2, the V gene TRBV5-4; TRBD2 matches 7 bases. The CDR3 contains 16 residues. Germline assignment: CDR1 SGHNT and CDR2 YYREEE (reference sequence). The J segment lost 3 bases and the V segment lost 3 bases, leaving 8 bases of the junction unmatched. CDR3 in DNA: TGTGCCAGCAGCTCGGGGGGAGGGCCGGACACCGGGGAGCTGTTTTTT. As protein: CASSSGGGPDTGELFF.

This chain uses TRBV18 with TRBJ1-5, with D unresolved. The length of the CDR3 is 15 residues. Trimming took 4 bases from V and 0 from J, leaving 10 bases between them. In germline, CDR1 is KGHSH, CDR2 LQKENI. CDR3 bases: TGTGCCAGCTCACGTACAGAGTTTAGCAATCAGCCCCAGCATTTT. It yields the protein CASSRTEFSNQPQHF.